A selection of T cell receptor beta chains follows, all from one sample in a study of T cell responses to AZD1222 COVID-19 vaccine. Here immunoSEQ multiplex PCR was the method, and the copy in TCRdb shows in-frame clones only, minus some. The sample contains about 150,000 clones, just over 90% of which appear only once. This sample comprised peripheral blood, obtained on day 0 of AZD1222 vaccination. Receptor source: an adult in good health. The CDR3 runs from the conserved cysteine through the conserved F or W. A D gene is named only where the DNA matches it firmly. Part of the rows lack a size; the others show once, few, many or a class for expanded clones.

v_call: TRBV28; d_call: TRBD1; j_call: TRBJ1-2; clone_size: NA; cdr3_nt: TGTGCCAGCAGAAAGGGGTCGACAGGGATGGGGTATGGCTACACCTTC; cdr3_aa: CASRKGSTGMGYGYTF
v_call: TRBV24-1; d_call: TRBD2; j_call: TRBJ2-3; clone_size: NA; cdr3_nt: TGTGCCACCAGTGACGAAACTAGCGGGGGCCCAGATACGCAGTATTTT; cdr3_aa: CATSDETSGGPDTQYF
v_call: TRBV14; d_call: NA; j_call: TRBJ2-7; clone_size: NA; cdr3_nt: TGTGCCAGCAGCCAAGTTGGTTTTGGTCCAGCCTACGAGCAGTACTTC; cdr3_aa: CASSQVGFGPAYEQYF
v_call: TRBV5-4; d_call: NA; j_call: TRBJ1-1; clone_size: NA; cdr3_nt: TGTGCCAGCAGCTTGGTCAGGGGTAACACTGAAGCTTTCTTT; cdr3_aa: CASSLVRGNTEAFF
v_call: TRBV6-4; d_call: NA; j_call: TRBJ2-3; clone_size: NA; cdr3_nt: TGTGCCAGCAGCTTAGGGGATACTAGCACAGATACGCAGTATTTT; cdr3_aa: CASSLGDTSTDTQYF
v_call: TRBV9; d_call: NA; j_call: TRBJ1-1; clone_size: NA; cdr3_nt: TGTGCCAGCAGCCTCCGAGGGGGGAACACTGAAGCTTTCTTT; cdr3_aa: CASSLRGGNTEAFF
v_call: TRBV6-5; d_call: TRBD1; j_call: TRBJ1-2; clone_size: NA; cdr3_nt: TGTGCCAGCAGTATAACAGGGGCCGCGGGCTACACCTTC; cdr3_aa: CASSITGAAGYTF
v_call: TRBV18; d_call: NA; j_call: TRBJ1-6; clone_size: NA; cdr3_nt: TGTGCCAGCTCACAACGGAGCAGGGGTGATAATTCACCCCTCCACTTT; cdr3_aa: CASSQRSRGDNSPLHF
v_call: TRBV6-5; d_call: NA; j_call: TRBJ1-1; clone_size: NA; cdr3_nt: TGTGCCAGCAGTCCCGGGGTGAACACTGAAGCTTTCTTT; cdr3_aa: CASSPGVNTEAFF
v_call: TRBV23-1; d_call: TRBD1; j_call: TRBJ1-1; clone_size: NA; cdr3_nt: TGCGCCAGCAGTCAAACGACAGGGGGCTTTGGTGAAGCTTTCTTT; cdr3_aa: CASSQTTGGFGEAFF
v_call: TRBV12-3/TRBV12-4; d_call: TRBD1; j_call: TRBJ2-5; clone_size: NA; cdr3_nt: TGTGCCAGCAGCTCCAGGGGGCAAGAGACCCAGTACTTC; cdr3_aa: CASSSRGQETQYF
v_call: TRBV5-1; d_call: NA; j_call: TRBJ1-4; clone_size: NA; cdr3_nt: TGCGCCAGCAGCTTCGGAGGGTCCAATGAAAAACTGTTTTTT; cdr3_aa: CASSFGGSNEKLFF
v_call: TRBV5-1; d_call: NA; j_call: TRBJ2-7; clone_size: NA; cdr3_nt: TGCGCCAGCAGCTTCCTGACAGACCCCTACGAGCAGTACTTC; cdr3_aa: CASSFLTDPYEQYF
v_call: TRBV6-5; d_call: NA; j_call: TRBJ2-7; clone_size: NA; cdr3_nt: TGTGCCAGCAGAGGCCCTACCTACGAGCAGTACTTC; cdr3_aa: CASRGPTYEQYF
v_call: TRBV15; d_call: TRBD1; j_call: TRBJ2-7; clone_size: NA; cdr3_nt: TGTGCCACCAGCAGAGATCAGTACAGGGGAGCCTACGAGCAGTACTTC; cdr3_aa: CATSRDQYRGAYEQYF
v_call: TRBV7-2; d_call: NA; j_call: TRBJ2-5; clone_size: NA; cdr3_nt: TGTGCCAGCAGCTTCCGCAACCTGCTGGAGACCCAGTACTTC; cdr3_aa: CASSFRNLLETQYF
v_call: TRBV9; d_call: NA; j_call: TRBJ2-5; clone_size: NA; cdr3_nt: TGTGCCAGCAGCGTAGACGCCCACGGGGAGACCCAGTACTTC; cdr3_aa: CASSVDAHGETQYF
v_call: TRBV18; d_call: NA; j_call: TRBJ2-7; clone_size: NA; cdr3_nt: TGTGCCAGCTCGGGAGGGGGAGACGAGCAGTACTTC; cdr3_aa: CASSGGGDEQYF
v_call: TRBV19; d_call: TRBD2; j_call: TRBJ2-1; clone_size: once; cdr3_nt: TGTGCCAGTAGTTCGATGGCGGGGGGGCCGCTCTTC; cdr3_aa: CASSSMAGGPLF
v_call: TRBV7-9; d_call: NA; j_call: TRBJ1-5; clone_size: once; cdr3_nt: TGTGCCAGCAGCTCCTTGGGGCAGCCCCAGCATTTT; cdr3_aa: CASSSLGQPQHF
v_call: TRBV10-1; d_call: NA; j_call: TRBJ2-1; clone_size: NA; cdr3_nt: TGCGCCAGCAGTGACGGTAGCAGTCACAATGAGCAGTTCTTC; cdr3_aa: CASSDGSSHNEQFF
v_call: TRBV6-4; d_call: NA; j_call: TRBJ2-1; clone_size: NA; cdr3_nt: TGTGCCAGCAGCCGTGAGTGGGGTCAGGATGAGCAGTTCTTC; cdr3_aa: CASSREWGQDEQFF
v_call: TRBV7-3; d_call: TRBD1; j_call: TRBJ2-2; clone_size: NA; cdr3_nt: TGTGCCAGCAGCTTCGGACAGGGGAACACCGGGGAGCTGTTTTTT; cdr3_aa: CASSFGQGNTGELFF
v_call: TRBV27; d_call: TRBD1; j_call: TRBJ1-6; clone_size: NA; cdr3_nt: TGTGCCAGCAGTCCCCACAGGGGTGGTGATTCACCCCTCCACTTT; cdr3_aa: CASSPHRGGDSPLHF
v_call: TRBV7-2; d_call: NA; j_call: TRBJ2-5; clone_size: NA; cdr3_nt: TGTGCCAGCAGCTCCGGAGGTCCCGGTAAAGAGACCCAGTACTTC; cdr3_aa: CASSSGGPGKETQYF
v_call: TRBV9; d_call: TRBD1; j_call: TRBJ1-4; clone_size: once; cdr3_nt: TGTGCCAGCAGCGTAGGGAACGGACAGGCTTCTAATGAAAAACTGTTTTTT; cdr3_aa: CASSVGNGQASNEKLFF
v_call: TRBV13; d_call: TRBD1; j_call: TRBJ1-2; clone_size: NA; cdr3_nt: TGTGCCAGCAGCTTAGGGGGACAGGGATATCATGGCTACACCTTC; cdr3_aa: CASSLGGQGYHGYTF